What follows describes a single T cell receptor (beta chain). The sample comes from a study of blood T cell repertoires in COVID-19. Across the whole study: T cells, B-cell-depleted T cells, or PBMCs provided the cDNA or gDNA that served as material.

The CDR3 consists of 13 residues. Trimming removed 1 base at V and 5 bases at J, with 10 bases between. From germline, CDR1 is SGHRS and CDR2 YFSETQ. Authors' processing steps: Amplification of reference gene primers provided the estimated nucleated cell counts. Only in-frame clones appear in the TCRdb table, and some are missing; sequencing was by immunoSEQ multiplex PCR. V and J calls and clone size are those listed in that table; D and trimming were worked out from the DNA. The sample shows around 250,000 clones, about 86% of them seen only once. This clonotype was obtained from a man aged 50 to 59 with active or convalescent COVID-19. V and J are TRBV5-1 and TRBJ2-7; D ambiguous. Sample: peripheral blood. The CDR3 DNA reads as TGCGCCAGCAGCTTGTCGGGTCCCGACGAGCAGTACTTC. Translated, it gives CASSLSGPDEQYF.